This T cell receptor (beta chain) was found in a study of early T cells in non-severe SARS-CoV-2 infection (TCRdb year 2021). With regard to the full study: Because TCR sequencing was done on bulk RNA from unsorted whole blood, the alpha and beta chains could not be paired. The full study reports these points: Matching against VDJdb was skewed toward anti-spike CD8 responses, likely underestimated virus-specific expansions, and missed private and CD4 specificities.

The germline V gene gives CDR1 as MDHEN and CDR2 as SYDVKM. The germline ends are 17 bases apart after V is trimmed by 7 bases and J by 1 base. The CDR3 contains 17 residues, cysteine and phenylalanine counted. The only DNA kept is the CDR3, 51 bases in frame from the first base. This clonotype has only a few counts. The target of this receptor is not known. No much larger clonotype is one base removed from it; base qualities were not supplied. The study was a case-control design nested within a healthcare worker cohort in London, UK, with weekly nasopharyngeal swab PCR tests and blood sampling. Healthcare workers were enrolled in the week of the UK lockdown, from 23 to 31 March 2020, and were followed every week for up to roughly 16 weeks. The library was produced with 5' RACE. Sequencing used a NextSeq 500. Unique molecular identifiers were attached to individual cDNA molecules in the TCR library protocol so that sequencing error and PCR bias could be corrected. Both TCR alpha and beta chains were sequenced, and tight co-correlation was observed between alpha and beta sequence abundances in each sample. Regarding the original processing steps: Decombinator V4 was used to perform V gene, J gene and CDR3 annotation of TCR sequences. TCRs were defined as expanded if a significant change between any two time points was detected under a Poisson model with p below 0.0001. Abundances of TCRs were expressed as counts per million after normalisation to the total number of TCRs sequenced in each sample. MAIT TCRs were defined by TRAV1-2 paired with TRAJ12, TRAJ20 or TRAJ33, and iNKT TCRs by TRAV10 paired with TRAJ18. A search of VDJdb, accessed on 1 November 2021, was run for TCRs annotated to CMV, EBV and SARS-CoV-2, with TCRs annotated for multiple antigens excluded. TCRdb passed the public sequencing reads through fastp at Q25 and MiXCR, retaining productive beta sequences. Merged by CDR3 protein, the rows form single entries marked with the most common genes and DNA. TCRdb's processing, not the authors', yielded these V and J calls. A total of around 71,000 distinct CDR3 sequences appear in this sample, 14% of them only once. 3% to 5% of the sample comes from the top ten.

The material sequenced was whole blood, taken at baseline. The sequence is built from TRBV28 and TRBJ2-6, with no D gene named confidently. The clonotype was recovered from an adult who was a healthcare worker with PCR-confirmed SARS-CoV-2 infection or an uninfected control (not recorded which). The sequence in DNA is TGTGCCAGCACCTATCATAGTATACAATCTGGGGCCAACGTCCTGACTTTC. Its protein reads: CASTYHSIQSGANVLTF. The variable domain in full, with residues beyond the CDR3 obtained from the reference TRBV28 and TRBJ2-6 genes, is DVKVTQSSRYLVKRTGEKVFLECVQDMDHENMFWYRQDPGLGLRLIYFSYDVKMKEKGDIPEGYSVSREKKERFSLILESASTNQTSMYLCASTYHSIQSGANVLTFGAGSRLTVL.